The 23 T cell receptor beta chains listed next were all sequenced from one sample in a study of regulatory T cells in long-lasting Graves disease. Documented time point: newly diagnosed GD, antithyroid drugs for less than 3 months. Generation of the TCR library employed RNA extracted from PBMCs. Through Arm-PCR of CDR3 regions and iRepertoire HTBI primers, TCR beta libraries were built. TCRdb reanalysed the multiplex PCR reads using MiXCR and keeps one entry per CDR3 protein. The sample lists some 450,000 distinct CDR3 sequences; around 17% were seen once. These data are also associated with another study on T cells in Graves' hyperthyroidism and ophthalmopathy.

Sequenced material: peripheral blood mononuclear cells (PBMCs), taken at new diagnosis, from a patient treated with antithyroid drugs. Receptors were obtained from a woman aged 25 to 45 with Graves disease.

Note on this clonotype: This could be a read error, since a much larger clone is one nucleotide away. This chain uses TRBV3-1 with TRBJ1-2, with D hard to call. Germline lookup yields CDR1 LGHDT and CDR2 YNNKEL (reference sequence). Trimming pared 3 bases from V and 7 bases from J, leaving 9 bases between. CDR3 length: 12 amino acids. CDR3 in DNA: TGTGCCAGCAGCCATTACACTCGTGGCTACACCTTC. It yields the protein CASSHYTRGYTF. The complete variable domain, with remaining parts taken from reference TRBV3-1 and TRBJ1-2, reads DTAVSQTPKYLVTQMGNDKSIKCEQNLGHDTMYWYKQDSKKFLKIMFSYNNKELIINETVPNRFSPKSPDKAHLNLHINSLELGDSAVYFCASSHYTRGYTFGSGTRLTVV.

Regarding this clonotype: This likely stems from a read error, as it lies one base from a far larger clone. This chain links TRBV20-1 with TRBJ2-3, with unresolved D. The J call may not be correct, given that the DNA end is closer to TRBJ2-5. The germline CDR1 and CDR2 sequences are DFQATT and SNEGSKA (reference sequence). The CDR3 sequence is 14 residues long. CDR3 in amino acids: CSARDLAAPETQYF. The CDR3 DNA is TGCAGTGCTAGAGATCTCGCGGCACCAGAGACCCAGTACTTC.

This clonotype was counted ten times or more. The gene calls are TRBV11-2 and TRBJ1-1; D unresolved. The CDR3 extends over 12 amino acids. CDR1 and CDR2 (germline): SGHAT, FQNNGV. Trimming took off 5 bases at V and 3 bases at J, with 7 bases between the two ends. This CDR3 is CASSPGYTEAFF. The CDR3 coding sequence is TGTGCCAGCAGCCCGGGGTACACTGAAGCTTTCTTT. The full variable domain, in which reference TRBV11-2 and TRBJ1-1 provide the parts outside the CDR3, is EAGVAQSPRYKIIEKRQSVAFWCNPISGHATLYWYQQILGQGPKLLIQFQNNGVVDDSQLPKDRFSAERLKGVDSTLKIQPAKLEDSAVYLCASSPGYTEAFFGQGTRLTVV.

This sequence joins TRBV6-2 or TRBV6-3 and TRBJ2-7; weak D call: TRBD2 (5 bases). V shed 0 bases and J shed 6 bases, with 12 bases lying between them. There are 14 residues in the CDR3. Germline values: CDR1 MNHEY, CDR2 SVGEGT. This CDR3 is CASSYSPGVSEQYF. The CDR3 nucleotides read TGTGCCAGCAGTTACTCTCCCGGGGTCTCCGAGCAGTACTTC.

The chain uses TRBV6-1 and TRBJ2-1, with TRBD2 matching 8 bases. This CDR3 region has 13 residues. The V segment lost 7 bases and the J segment 8 bases; nucleotides outside the gene matches: 7. CDR1 and CDR2 from the germline V gene are MNHNS and SASEGT. CDR3 in amino acids: CASTGGRTDEQFF. CDR3 DNA sequence: TGTGCCAGCACGGGGGGGAGGACCGATGAGCAGTTCTTC.

This clonotype was found a few times. V gene TRBV6-5 combines with J gene TRBJ2-1; D perhaps matches TRBD2 (5 bases). Trimming cost V 4 bases and J 0 bases, with 13 bases left between them. The CDR3 is 16 residues long. Per germline, CDR1 MNHEY and CDR2 SVGAGI. CDR3 in amino acids: CASSFWTGSSYNEQFF. The CDR3, as DNA: TGTGCCAGCAGTTTTTGGACGGGAAGCTCCTACAATGAGCAGTTCTTC.

This rearrangement joins TRBV19 to TRBJ2-2; 11 bases are shared with TRBD2. Germline V gene lookup returns CDR1 LNHDA and CDR2 SQIVND (reference sequence). The CDR3 totals 16 residues. Trimming at V came to 4 bases and at J to 8 bases, leaving 9 bases not matched to a gene. The CDR3 nucleotides are TGTGCCAGTAGTAAGGATCCTAGCGGGAGGCCGGGGGAGCTGTTTTTT. Translation: CASSKDPSGRPGELFF.

There are many counts of this clonotype. The gene calls are TRBV5-1 and TRBJ2-1; D remains unclear. Trimming left V 2 bases short and J 9 bases short, with 9 bases between. CDR3 size: 12 residues. The germline CDR1 and CDR2 sequences are SGHRS and YFSETQ. The CDR3, as DNA: TGCGCCAGCAGCTTCGGAGCTCCTGAGCAGTTCTTC. Protein: CASSFGAPEQFF.

Many counts were recorded for this clonotype. For the CDR3, the DNA is TGTGCCAGTAGTGCCAACAGGAACACTGAAGCTTTCTTT. Translation: CASSANRNTEAFF. V usage is TRBV19 and J usage is TRBJ1-1; D unclear. Germline CDR1 and CDR2: LNHDA and SQIVND (reference sequence). This CDR3 is 13 amino acids long. Between the trimmed V and J ends, which lost 5 bases and 1 base, there was a span of 8 bases. The variable domain in full, with the rest retrieved from reference TRBV19 and TRBJ1-1, is DGGITQSPKYLFRKEGQNVTLSCEQNLNHDAMYWYRQDPGQGLRLIYYSQIVNDFQKGDIAEGYSVSREKKESFPLTVTSAQKNPTAFYLCASSANRNTEAFFGQGTRLTVV.

This clonotype was seen at least ten times. The chain has TRBV30 and TRBJ2-1; no reliable D call. This CDR3 region has 11 residues. V was trimmed by 3 bases and J by 9 bases, leaving 9 bases between them. The V gene's germline CDR1 is GTSNPN and CDR2 SVGIG (reference sequence). CDR3 in amino acids: CAWSRRVEQFF. The CDR3 nucleotides read TGTGCCTGGAGCAGACGGGTTGAGCAGTTCTTC.

This clonotype was observed a few times. This chain joins TRBV3-1 and TRBJ1-1; D is undetermined. The CDR3 is 14 amino acids. The V end lost 0 bases, the J end lost 1 base, and 6 bases lay between the germline ends. CDR1 and CDR2 from the germline V gene are LGHDT and YNNKEL (reference sequence). CDR3 loop: CASSQEGSNTEAFF. CDR3 coding DNA: TGTGCCAGCAGCCAAGAGGGGTCGAACACTGAAGCTTTCTTT.

V gene TRBV27 combines with J gene TRBJ2-6; possibly TRBD1 for D (6 bases). Trimming took 7 bases from V and 3 from J, leaving 13 bases between them. CDR3 length: 15 amino acids. From germline, CDR1 is MNHEY and CDR2 SMNVEV (reference sequence). The CDR3 region has the DNA TGTGCCAGCAAGCGAGGCAGGGGTGGGGCCAACGTCCTGACTTTC. Protein: CASKRGRGGANVLTF. Full variable domain (remainder filled in from reference TRBV27 and TRBJ2-6): EAQVTQNPRYLITVTGKKLTVTCSQNMNHEYMSWYRQDPGLGLRQIYYSMNVEVTDKGDVPEGYKVSRKEKRNFPLILESPSPNQTSLYFCASKRGRGGANVLTFGAGSRLTVL.

There are a few counts of this clonotype. The chain couples TRBV5-5 to TRBJ2-1, with 7 bases lining up with TRBD1. The CDR3 spans 16 residues. CDR1 and CDR2 (germline): SGHKS, YYEKEE (reference sequence). V shed 4 bases, J shed 3 bases, and the junction held 10 bases outside the gene matches. The CDR3 here is CASSDGTELLYNEQFF. As DNA, the CDR3 is TGTGCCAGCAGCGACGGGACAGAGCTGCTCTACAATGAGCAGTTCTTC.

The table lists this clonotype with many counts. The gene calls are TRBV7-9 and TRBJ2-3, with D possibly being TRBD1 (5 bases). The germline V gene encodes CDR1 SEHNR and CDR2 FQNEAQ (reference sequence). This CDR3 has 15 residues. Trimming pared 7 bases from V and 0 bases from J, leaving 14 bases between. The CDR3 protein is CASKDTATSTDTQYF. CDR3 nucleotide sequence: TGTGCCAGCAAGGACACGGCGACTAGCACAGATACGCAGTATTTT.

This clonotype was picked up many times. The V gene is TRBV2, the J gene TRBJ2-7; 11 bases align to TRBD2. Per germline, CDR1 SNHLY and CDR2 FYNNEI. This CDR3 is built from 15 residues. V gave up 4 bases and J gave up 6 bases; unmatched junction bases: 8. The CDR3 reads CASSGATSGIVEQYF. In DNA form, the CDR3 reads TGTGCCAGCAGTGGCGCGACTAGCGGGATTGTCGAGCAGTACTTC.

This clonotype was observed a few times. The junction departs from germline at one end; a sequencing error may be responsible. V usage is TRBV5-1 and J usage is TRBJ2-7, with D possibly being TRBD1 (6 bases). This CDR3 is built from 17 residues. The germline CDR1 and CDR2 sequences are SGHRS and YFSETQ. The CDR3 loop is CASSLSDLTGSSSEQYF. The CDR3, as DNA: TGCGCCAGCAGCTTGTCCGACTTGACAGGATCTTCCTCCGAGCAGTACTTC.

The gene calls are TRBV30 and TRBJ1-2; D is undetermined. Trimming took off 0 bases at V and 5 bases at J, with 10 bases between the two ends. CDR1 and CDR2 from the germline V gene are GTSNPN and SVGIG (reference sequence). The CDR3 is 13 residues long. The CDR3 spells CAWSVEPKYGYTF. Written as DNA, the CDR3 is TGTGCCTGGAGTGTCGAACCGAAATATGGCTACACCTTC.

This clonotype has more than one count but fewer than ten. The CDR3 nucleotides read TGCGCCAGCAGCCCGAGGACTAGCGGGAGGCCAGATACGCAGTATTTT. Encoded protein: CASSPRTSGRPDTQYF. The chain employs TRBV5-1 and TRBJ2-3; 14 bases align to TRBD2. After removal of 4 bases from V and 4 bases from J, the junction contained 5 bases not matched to a gene. Germline V gene data show CDR1 as SGHRS and CDR2 as YFSETQ. CDR3 size: 16 residues.

This clonotype was detected a few times. The V gene is TRBV7-9, the J gene TRBJ2-2; 9 bases fit TRBD2. The ends lost 5 bases at V and 4 bases at J; junction bases unmatched: 8. The CDR3 is made up of 16 amino acids. Per the germline V gene, CDR1 is SEHNR and CDR2 is FQNEAQ (reference sequence). The DNA of the CDR3 is TGTGCCAGCAGCCCGAGGACTAGCGACGCCACCGGGGAGCTGTTTTTT. This sequence encodes CASSPRTSDATGELFF.

This clonotype was detected only a few times. A much larger clone differs by one base, so this may be a read error. J is TRBJ1-4 and V is TRBV5-5; D gene ambiguous. The CDR3 is made up of 16 amino acids. Germline loops: CDR1 SGHKS, CDR2 YYEKEE (reference sequence). The CDR3 sequence: CANSLRPPSANEKLFF. CDR3 DNA: TGTGCCAACAGCTTGAGACCGCCGTCGGCTAATGAAAAACTGTTTTTT.

This clonotype was counted between two and nine times. The chain combines TRBV25-1 with TRBJ2-2; D uncertain. Germline V gene sequence: CDR1 MGHDK, CDR2 SYGVNS. The V end lost 1 base, the J end lost 3 bases, and 12 bases lay between the germline ends. The CDR3 is made up of 16 amino acids. CDR3 amino acids: CASSELWGSHTGELFF. CDR3 DNA sequence: TGTGCCAGCAGTGAATTATGGGGTTCCCACACCGGGGAGCTGTTTTTT. The whole variable domain, filled in from reference TRBV25-1 and TRBJ2-2, reads EADIYQTPRYLVIGTGKKITLECSQTMGHDKMYWYQQDPGMELHLIHYSYGVNSTEKGDLSSESTVSRIRTEHFPLTLESARPSHTSQYLCASSELWGSHTGELFFGEGSRLTVL.

This clonotype has a single count. The chain has TRBV10-1 and TRBJ1-6; 9 bases agree with TRBD1. This CDR3 has 16 amino acids. Per the germline V gene, CDR1 is WNHNN and CDR2 is SYGVQD (reference sequence). V lost 3 bases, J lost 7 bases, and 7 bases stayed unmatched. The CDR3 nucleotides are TGCGCCAGCAGTGACTCCCGACAGGGGGTAAATTCACCCCTCCACTTT. This encodes CASSDSRQGVNSPLHF.

The chain links TRBV19 to TRBJ2-1; TRBD2 aligns across 10 bases. There are 13 residues in the CDR3. Germline V gene data show CDR1 as LNHDA and CDR2 as SQIVND (reference sequence). Losses at the gene ends were 5 bases for V and 9 bases for J; bases not matched to a gene: 4. The CDR3 DNA reads as TGTGCCAGTAGTGGGACTAGCGTAGGTGAGCAGTTCTTC. Amino acids: CASSGTSVGEQFF.